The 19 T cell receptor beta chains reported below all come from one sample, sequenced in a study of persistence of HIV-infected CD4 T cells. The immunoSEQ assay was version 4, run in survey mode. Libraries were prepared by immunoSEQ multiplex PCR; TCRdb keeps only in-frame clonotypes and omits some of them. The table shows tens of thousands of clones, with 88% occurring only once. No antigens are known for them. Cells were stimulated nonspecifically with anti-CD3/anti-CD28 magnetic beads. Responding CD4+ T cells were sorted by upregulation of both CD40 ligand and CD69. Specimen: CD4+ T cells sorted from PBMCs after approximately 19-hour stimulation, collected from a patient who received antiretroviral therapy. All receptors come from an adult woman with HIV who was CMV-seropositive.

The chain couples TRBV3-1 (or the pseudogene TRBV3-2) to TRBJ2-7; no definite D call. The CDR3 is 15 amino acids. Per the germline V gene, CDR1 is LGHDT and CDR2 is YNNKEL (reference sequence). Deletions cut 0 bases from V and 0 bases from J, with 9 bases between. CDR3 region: CASSQDWRHSYEQYF. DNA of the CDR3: TGTGCCAGCAGCCAAGACTGGAGACACTCCTACGAGCAGTACTTC.

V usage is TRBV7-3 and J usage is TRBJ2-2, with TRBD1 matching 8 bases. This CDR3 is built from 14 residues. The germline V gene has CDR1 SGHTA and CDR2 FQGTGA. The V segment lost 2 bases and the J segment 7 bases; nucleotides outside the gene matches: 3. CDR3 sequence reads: CASSLQGAVGELFF. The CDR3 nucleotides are TGTGCCAGCAGCTTACAGGGGGCGGTCGGGGAGCTGTTTTTT.

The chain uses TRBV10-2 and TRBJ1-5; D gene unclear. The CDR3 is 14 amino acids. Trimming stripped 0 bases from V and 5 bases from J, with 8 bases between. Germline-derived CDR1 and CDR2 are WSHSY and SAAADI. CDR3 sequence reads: CASSESNRDQPQHF. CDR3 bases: TGCGCCAGCAGTGAGTCGAACAGAGATCAGCCCCAGCATTTT.

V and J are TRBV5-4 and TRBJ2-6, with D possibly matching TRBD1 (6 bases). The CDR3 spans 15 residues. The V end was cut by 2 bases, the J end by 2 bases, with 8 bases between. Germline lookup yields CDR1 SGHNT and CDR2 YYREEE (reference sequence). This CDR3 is CASSLGGAGANVLTF. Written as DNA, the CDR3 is TGTGCCAGCAGCTTAGGGGGTGCTGGGGCCAACGTCCTGACTTTC.

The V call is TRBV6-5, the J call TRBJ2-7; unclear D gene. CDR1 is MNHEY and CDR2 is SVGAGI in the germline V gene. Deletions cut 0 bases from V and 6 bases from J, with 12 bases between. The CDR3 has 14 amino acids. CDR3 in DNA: TGTGCCAGCAGTTACTCTTACAGTTCTGGCGAGCAGTACGTC. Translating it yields CASSYSYSSGEQYV.

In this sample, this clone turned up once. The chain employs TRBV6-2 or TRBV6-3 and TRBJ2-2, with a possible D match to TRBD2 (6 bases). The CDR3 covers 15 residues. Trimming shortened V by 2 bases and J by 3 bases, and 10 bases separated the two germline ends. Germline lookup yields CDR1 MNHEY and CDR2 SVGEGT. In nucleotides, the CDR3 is TGTGCCAGCAGTTACCTAGGGGAGGACACCGGGGAGCTGTTTTTT. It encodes CASSYLGEDTGELFF.

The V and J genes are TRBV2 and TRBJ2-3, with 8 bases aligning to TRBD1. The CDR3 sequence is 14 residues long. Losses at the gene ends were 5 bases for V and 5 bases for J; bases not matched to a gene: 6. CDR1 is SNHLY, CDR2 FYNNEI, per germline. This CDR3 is CASSPDRAGDTQYF. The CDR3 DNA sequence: TGTGCCAGCAGTCCGGACAGGGCGGGAGATACGCAGTATTTT.

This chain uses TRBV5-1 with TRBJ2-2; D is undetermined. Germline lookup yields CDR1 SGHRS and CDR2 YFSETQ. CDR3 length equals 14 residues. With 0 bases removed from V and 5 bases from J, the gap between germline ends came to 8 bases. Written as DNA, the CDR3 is TGCGCCAGCAGCTTGGACGCCCCTACCGGGGAGCTGTTTTTT. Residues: CASSLDAPTGELFF. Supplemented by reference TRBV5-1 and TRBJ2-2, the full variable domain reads KAGVTQTPRYLIKTRGQQVTLSCSPISGHRSVSWYQQTPGQGLQFLFEYFSETQRNKGNFPGRFSGRQFSNSRSEMNVSTLELGDSALYLCASSLDAPTGELFFGEGSRLTVL.

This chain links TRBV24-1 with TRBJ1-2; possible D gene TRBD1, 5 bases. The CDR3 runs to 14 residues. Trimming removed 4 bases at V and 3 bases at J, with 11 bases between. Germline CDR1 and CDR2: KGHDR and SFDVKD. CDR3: CATSEPGLDYGYTF. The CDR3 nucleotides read TGTGCCACCAGTGAGCCGGGACTCGACTATGGCTACACCTTC.

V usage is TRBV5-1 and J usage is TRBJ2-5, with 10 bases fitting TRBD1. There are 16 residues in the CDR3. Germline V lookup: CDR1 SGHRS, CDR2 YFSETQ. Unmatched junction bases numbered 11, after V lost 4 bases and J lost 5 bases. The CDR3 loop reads CASSLAPGQGLETQYF. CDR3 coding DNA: TGCGCCAGCAGCCTGGCACCGGGACAGGGGTTGGAGACCCAGTACTTC.

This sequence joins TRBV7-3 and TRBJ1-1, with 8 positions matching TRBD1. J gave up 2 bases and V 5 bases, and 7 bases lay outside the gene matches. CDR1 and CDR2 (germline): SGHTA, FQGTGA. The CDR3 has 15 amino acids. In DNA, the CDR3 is TGTGCCAGCAGCGCAGGGGGCCTGAGTAACACTGAAGCTTTCTTT. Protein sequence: CASSAGGLSNTEAFF. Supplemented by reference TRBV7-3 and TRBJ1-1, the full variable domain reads GAGVSQTPSNKVTEKGKYVELRCDPISGHTALYWYRQSLGQGPEFLIYFQGTGAADDSGLPNDRFFAVRPEGSVSTLKIQRTERGDSAVYLCASSAGGLSNTEAFFGQGTRLTVV.

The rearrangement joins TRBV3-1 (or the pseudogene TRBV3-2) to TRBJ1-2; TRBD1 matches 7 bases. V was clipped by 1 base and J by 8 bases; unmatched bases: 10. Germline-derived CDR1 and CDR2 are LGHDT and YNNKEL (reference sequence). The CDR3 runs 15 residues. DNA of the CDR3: TGTGCCAGCAGCCAAGGCCGACAGGGCTTATTCGGCTACACCTTC. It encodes CASSQGRQGLFGYTF.

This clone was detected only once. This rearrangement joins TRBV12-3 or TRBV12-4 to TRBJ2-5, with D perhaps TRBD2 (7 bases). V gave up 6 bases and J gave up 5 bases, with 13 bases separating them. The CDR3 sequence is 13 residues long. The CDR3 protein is CASSGGRFETQYF. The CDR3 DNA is TGTGCCAGCAGCGGGGGGCGCTTTGAGACCCAGTACTTC.

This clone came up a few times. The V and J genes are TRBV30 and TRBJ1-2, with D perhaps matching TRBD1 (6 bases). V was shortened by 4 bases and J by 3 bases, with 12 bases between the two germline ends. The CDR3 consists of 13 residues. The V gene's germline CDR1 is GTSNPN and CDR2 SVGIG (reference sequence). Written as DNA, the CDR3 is TGTGCCTGGAAGGAGGACAGAGACTATGGCTACACCTTC. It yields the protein CAWKEDRDYGYTF.

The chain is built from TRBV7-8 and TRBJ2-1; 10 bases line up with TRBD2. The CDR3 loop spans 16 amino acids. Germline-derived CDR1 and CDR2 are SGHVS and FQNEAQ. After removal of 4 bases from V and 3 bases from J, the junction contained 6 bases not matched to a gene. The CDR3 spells CASSSDLAGVYNEQFF. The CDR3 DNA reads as TGTGCCAGCAGCTCAGATCTAGCGGGGGTCTACAATGAGCAGTTCTTC. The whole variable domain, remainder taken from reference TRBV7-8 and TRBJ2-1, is GAGVSQSPRYKVAKRGQDVALRCDPISGHVSLFWYQQALGQGPEFLTYFQNEAQLDKSGLPSDRFFAERPEGSVSTLKIQRTQQEDSAVYLCASSSDLAGVYNEQFFGPGTRLTVL.

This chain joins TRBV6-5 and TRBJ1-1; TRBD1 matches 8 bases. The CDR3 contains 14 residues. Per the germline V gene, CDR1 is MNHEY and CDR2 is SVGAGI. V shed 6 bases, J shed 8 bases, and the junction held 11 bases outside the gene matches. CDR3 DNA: TGTGCCAGCAGACCCACAGGGGGGGGAAGAGAAGCTTTCTTT. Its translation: CASRPTGGGREAFF.

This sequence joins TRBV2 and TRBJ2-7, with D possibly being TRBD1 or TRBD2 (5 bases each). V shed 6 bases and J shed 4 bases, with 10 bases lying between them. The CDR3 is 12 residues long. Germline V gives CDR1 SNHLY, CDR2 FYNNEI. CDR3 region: CASSKEGYEQYF. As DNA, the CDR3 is TGTGCCAGCAGCAAAGAGGGGTACGAGCAGTACTTC.

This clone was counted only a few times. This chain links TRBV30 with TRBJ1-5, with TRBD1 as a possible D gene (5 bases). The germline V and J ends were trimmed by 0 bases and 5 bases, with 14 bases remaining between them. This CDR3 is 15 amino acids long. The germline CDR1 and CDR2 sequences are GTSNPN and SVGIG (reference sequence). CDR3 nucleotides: TGTGCCTGGAGTGTACGTAAAGGGGCCGATCAGCCCCAGCATTTT. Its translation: CAWSVRKGADQPQHF.

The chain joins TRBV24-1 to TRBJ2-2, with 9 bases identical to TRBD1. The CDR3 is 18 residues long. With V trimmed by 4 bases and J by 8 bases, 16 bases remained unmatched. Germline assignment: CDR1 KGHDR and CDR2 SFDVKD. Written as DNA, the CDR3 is TGTGCCACCAGTGACCCCTCCCCGGGACAGGGTCAATCAGGGGAGCTGTTTTTT. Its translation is CATSDPSPGQGQSGELFF.